Presented here are 12 T cell receptor beta chains from one specimen sequenced in a study of CD8 T cells in Susac syndrome. Reverse transcription of 0.5 to 1 ug RNA was performed with random hexamers. TCRdb reanalysed the immunoSEQ multiplex PCR reads using MiXCR and keeps one entry per CDR3 protein. The sample contains approximately 190,000 distinct CDR3 sequences, 95% of which appear only once. The sample comprised CD8+ T cells from PBMCs. The receptors originated from a human donor with Susac syndrome.

This clonotype was picked up one time. The chain links TRBV11-2 to TRBJ2-7, with no clear D. CDR1 and CDR2 (germline): SGHAT, FQNNGV. The ends were cut back, 2 bases at V and 6 bases at J, with 11 bases in the middle. The CDR3 is 13 residues long. Here the CDR3 reads CASSLSFSVEQYF. The CDR3 DNA is TGTGCCAGCAGCTTATCCTTTTCGGTCGAGCAGTACTTC.

The gene calls are TRBV4-1 and TRBJ1-1; D is perhaps TRBD1 (5 bases). V lost 10 bases to trimming and J lost 6 bases, with 18 bases between them. The CDR3 extends over 13 amino acids. Per germline, CDR1 MGHRA and CDR2 YSYEKL. In DNA form, the CDR3 reads TGCGCCACTTCACCGGGGCGGCGCGCTGAAGCTTTCTTT. Translation: CATSPGRRAEAFF.

V gene TRBV29-1 combines with J gene TRBJ1-1; 7 bases fit TRBD1. The CDR3 runs to 14 residues. The V and J ends lost 4 bases and 7 bases, in that order; junction bases with no gene match: 12. The V gene's germline CDR1 is SQVTM and CDR2 ANQGSEA. CDR3 sequence reads: CSVAVTGTEDEAFF. In DNA form, the CDR3 reads TGCAGCGTTGCCGTTACCGGGACAGAGGATGAAGCTTTCTTT.

V usage is TRBV7-8 and J usage is TRBJ2-1, with a tentative D call TRBD1 (7 bases). V lost 2 bases and J 0 bases, leaving 14 bases between the germline ends. Germline values: CDR1 SGHVS, CDR2 FQNEAQ. The CDR3 loop spans 17 amino acids. In DNA form, the CDR3 reads TGTGCCAGCAGCTTACGCGGGACAGTTAACTCCTACAATGAGCAGTTCTTC. It specifies CASSLRGTVNSYNEQFF.

This rearrangement joins TRBV27 to TRBJ2-7, with D uncertain. The length of the CDR3 is 13 residues. Germline V gene lookup returns CDR1 MNHEY and CDR2 SMNVEV (reference sequence). V was shortened by 5 bases and J by 9 bases, with 17 bases between the two germline ends. In nucleotides, the CDR3 is TGTGCCAGCAGTCCCGGCTCATCGATAGGGCAGTACTTC. Protein sequence: CASSPGSSIGQYF.

The chain is built from TRBV15 and TRBJ1-5; no definite D call. Per the germline V gene, CDR1 is LNHNV and CDR2 is YYDKDF (reference sequence). There are 15 residues in the CDR3. V shed 3 bases and J shed 5 bases, with 14 bases lying between them. This CDR3 is CATSRIGRSDQPQHF. The CDR3 region has the DNA TGTGCCACCAGCAGGATAGGGAGGTCCGATCAGCCCCAGCATTTT.

A single count supports this clonotype. The chain is built from TRBV11-2 and TRBJ1-5, with no clear D. From germline, CDR1 is SGHAT and CDR2 FQNNGV. V was cut by 2 bases and J by 6 bases, with 14 bases left in between. CDR3 length: 15 amino acids. The CDR3 reads CASSLTSSEGQPQHF. Written as DNA, the CDR3 is TGTGCCAGCAGCTTAACGTCCTCCGAAGGTCAGCCCCAGCATTTT.

V and J are TRBV10-2 and TRBJ1-5, with D hard to call. The V and J ends lost 6 bases and 5 bases respectively, with 20 bases between them. Germline V gives CDR1 WSHSY, CDR2 SAAADI. The CDR3 has 16 residues. The CDR3, as DNA: TGCGCCAGCAGCACACATGTCGGGGAACAAGATCAGCCCCAGCATTTT. This encodes CASSTHVGEQDQPQHF.

The rearrangement links TRBV12-3 or TRBV12-4 to TRBJ2-7; TRBD1 agrees at 9 bases. The CDR3 consists of 15 residues. The J segment lost 3 bases and the V segment lost 4 bases, leaving 7 bases of the junction unmatched. In DNA, the CDR3 is TGTGCCAGCAGTTCCGAGGACAGGGGCTACTACGAGCAGTACTTC. It is translated as CASSSEDRGYYEQYF.

The rearrangement uses TRBV5-1 and TRBJ2-3; D is perhaps TRBD1 (5 bases). Germline V gene sequence: CDR1 SGHRS, CDR2 YFSETQ. V lost 0 bases and J lost 2, with 16 bases in between. The CDR3 runs 17 residues. This CDR3 reads CASSLDLLGRDTDTQYF. DNA for the CDR3: TGCGCCAGCAGCTTGGATTTACTGGGCAGGGACACAGATACGCAGTATTTT.

This chain links TRBV18 with TRBJ2-3; tentative D call: TRBD1 (6 bases). CDR3 size: 16 residues. Between the trimmed V and J ends, which lost 3 bases and 0 bases, there was a span of 13 bases. Germline assignment: CDR1 KGHSH and CDR2 LQKENI. The CDR3 DNA sequence: TGTGCCAGCTCACCCTTCCGGGACACTAGCACAGATACGCAGTATTTT. Amino acid sequence: CASSPFRDTSTDTQYF.

The chain is built from TRBV9 and TRBJ2-3; D is uncertain. The CDR3 loop spans 20 amino acids. V shed 4 bases and J shed 0 bases, with 27 bases lying between them. From germline, CDR1 is SGDLS and CDR2 YYNGEE. The CDR3 region is CASSPRPNNKPVTSTDTQYF. DNA for the CDR3: TGTGCCAGCAGCCCGAGACCCAACAATAAGCCAGTCACTAGCACAGATACGCAGTATTTT.